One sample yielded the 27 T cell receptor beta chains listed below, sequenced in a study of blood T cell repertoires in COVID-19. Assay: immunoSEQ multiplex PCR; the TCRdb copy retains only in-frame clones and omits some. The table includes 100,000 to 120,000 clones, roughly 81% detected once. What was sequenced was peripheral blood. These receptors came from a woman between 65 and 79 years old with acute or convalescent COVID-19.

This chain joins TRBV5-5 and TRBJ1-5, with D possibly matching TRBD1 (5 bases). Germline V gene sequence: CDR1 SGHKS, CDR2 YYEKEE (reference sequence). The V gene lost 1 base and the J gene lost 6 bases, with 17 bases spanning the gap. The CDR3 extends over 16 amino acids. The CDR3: CASSLSPGRLGQPQHF. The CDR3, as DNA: TGTGCCAGCAGCTTGTCCCCAGGGAGGCTGGGTCAGCCCCAGCATTTT.

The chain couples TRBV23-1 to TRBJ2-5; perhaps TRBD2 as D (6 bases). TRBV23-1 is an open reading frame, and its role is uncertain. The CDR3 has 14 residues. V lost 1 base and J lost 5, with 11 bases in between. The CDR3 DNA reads TGCGCCAGCAGTCAATGCGGGGCGGTTGAGACCCAGTACTTC. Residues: CASSQCGAVETQYF.

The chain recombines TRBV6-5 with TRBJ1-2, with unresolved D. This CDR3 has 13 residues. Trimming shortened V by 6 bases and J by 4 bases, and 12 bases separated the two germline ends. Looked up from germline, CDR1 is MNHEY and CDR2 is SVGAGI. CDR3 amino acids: CASSGEPIYGYTF. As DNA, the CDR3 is TGTGCCAGCAGCGGGGAACCGATCTATGGCTACACCTTC.

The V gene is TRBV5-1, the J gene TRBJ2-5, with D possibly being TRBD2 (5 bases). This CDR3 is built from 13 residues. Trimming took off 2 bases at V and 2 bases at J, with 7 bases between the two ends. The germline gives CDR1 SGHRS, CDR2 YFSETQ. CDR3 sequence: CASSFQRQETQYF. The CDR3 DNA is TGCGCCAGCAGCTTCCAGCGGCAAGAGACCCAGTACTTC.

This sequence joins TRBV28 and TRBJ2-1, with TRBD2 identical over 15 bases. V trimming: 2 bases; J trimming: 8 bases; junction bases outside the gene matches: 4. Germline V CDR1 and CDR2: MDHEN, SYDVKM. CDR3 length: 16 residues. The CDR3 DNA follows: TGTGCCAGCAGTTTACGGACTAGCGGGAGGGCCCATGAGCAGTTCTTC. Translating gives CASSLRTSGRAHEQFF.

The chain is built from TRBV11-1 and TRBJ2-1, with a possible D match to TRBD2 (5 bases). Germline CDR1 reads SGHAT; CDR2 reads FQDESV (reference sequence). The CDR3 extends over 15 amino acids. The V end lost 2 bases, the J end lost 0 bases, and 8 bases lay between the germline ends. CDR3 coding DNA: TGTGCCAGCAGCTTATATAGCGTCTCCTACAATGAGCAGTTCTTC. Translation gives CASSLYSVSYNEQFF. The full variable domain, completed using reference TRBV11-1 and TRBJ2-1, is EAEVAQSPRYKITEKSQAVAFWCDPISGHATLYWYRQILGQGPELLVQFQDESVVDDSQLPKDRFSAERLKGVDSTLKIQPAELGDSAMYLCASSLYSVSYNEQFFGPGTRLTVL.

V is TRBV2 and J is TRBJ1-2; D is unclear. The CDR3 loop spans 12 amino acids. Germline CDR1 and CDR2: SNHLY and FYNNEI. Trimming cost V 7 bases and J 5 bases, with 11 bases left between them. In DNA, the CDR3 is TGTGCCAGCATGAGGGCCCGGTATGGCTACACCTTC. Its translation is CASMRARYGYTF.

The CDR3 sequence is CASSSQGTNQPQHF. CDR3 DNA sequence: TGTGCCAGTAGCTCACAGGGGACGAATCAGCCCCAGCATTTT. V and J are TRBV19 and TRBJ1-5, with 7 bases that match TRBD1. This CDR3 comprises 14 residues. Germline V CDR1 and CDR2: LNHDA, SQIVND (reference sequence). V shed 6 bases and J 4 bases; nucleotides not matched to a gene: 6.

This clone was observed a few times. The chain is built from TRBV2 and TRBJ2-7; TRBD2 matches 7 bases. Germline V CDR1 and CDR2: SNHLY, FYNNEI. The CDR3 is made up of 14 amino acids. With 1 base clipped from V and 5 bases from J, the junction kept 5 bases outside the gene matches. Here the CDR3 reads CASSEGGGSHEQYF. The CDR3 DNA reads TGTGCCAGCAGTGAAGGGGGGGGGTCCCACGAGCAGTACTTC.

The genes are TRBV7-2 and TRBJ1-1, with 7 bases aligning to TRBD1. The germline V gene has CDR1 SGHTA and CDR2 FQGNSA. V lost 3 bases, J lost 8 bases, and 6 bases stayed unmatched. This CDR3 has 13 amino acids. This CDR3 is CASSFPGQVEAFF. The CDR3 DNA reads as TGTGCCAGCAGCTTCCCCGGACAGGTGGAAGCTTTCTTT.

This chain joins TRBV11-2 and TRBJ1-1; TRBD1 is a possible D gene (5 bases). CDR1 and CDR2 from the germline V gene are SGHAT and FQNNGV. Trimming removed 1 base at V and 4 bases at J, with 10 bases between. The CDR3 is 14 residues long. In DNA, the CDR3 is TGTGCCAGCAGCTTAGCATGGGGCGGCACTGAAGCTTTCTTT. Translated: CASSLAWGGTEAFF.

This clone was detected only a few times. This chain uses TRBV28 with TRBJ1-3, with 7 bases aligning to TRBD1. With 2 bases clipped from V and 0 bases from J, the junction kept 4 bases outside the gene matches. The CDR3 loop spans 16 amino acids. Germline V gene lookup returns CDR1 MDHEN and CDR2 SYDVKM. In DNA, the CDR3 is TGTGCCAGCAGTTTAAGCGGACAGGCCTCTGGAAACACCATATATTTT. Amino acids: CASSLSGQASGNTIYF. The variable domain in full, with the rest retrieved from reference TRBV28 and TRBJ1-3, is DVKVTQSSRYLVKRTGEKVFLECVQDMDHENMFWYRQDPGLGLRLIYFSYDVKMKEKGDIPEGYSVSREKKERFSLILESASTNQTSMYLCASSLSGQASGNTIYFGEGSWLTVV.

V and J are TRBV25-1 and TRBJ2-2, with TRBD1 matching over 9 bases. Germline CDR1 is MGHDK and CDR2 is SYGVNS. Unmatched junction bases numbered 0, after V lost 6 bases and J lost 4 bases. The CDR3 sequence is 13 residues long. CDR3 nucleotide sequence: TGTGCCAGCAGGACAGGGGGCACCGGGGAGCTGTTTTTT. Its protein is CASRTGGTGELFF.

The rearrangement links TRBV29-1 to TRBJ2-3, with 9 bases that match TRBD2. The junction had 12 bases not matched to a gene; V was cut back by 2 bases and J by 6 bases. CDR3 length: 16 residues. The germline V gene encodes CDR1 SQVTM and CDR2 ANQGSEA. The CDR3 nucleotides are TGCAGCGTTGAACTCTGGCTAGCGGGGTTCGAGGATACGCAGTATTTT. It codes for CSVELWLAGFEDTQYF.

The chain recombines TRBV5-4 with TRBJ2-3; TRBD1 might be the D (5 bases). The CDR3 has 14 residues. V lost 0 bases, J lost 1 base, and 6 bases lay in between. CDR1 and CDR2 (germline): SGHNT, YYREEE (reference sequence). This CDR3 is CASSLEQGTDTQYF. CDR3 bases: TGTGCCAGCAGCTTGGAACAGGGCACAGATACGCAGTATTTT.

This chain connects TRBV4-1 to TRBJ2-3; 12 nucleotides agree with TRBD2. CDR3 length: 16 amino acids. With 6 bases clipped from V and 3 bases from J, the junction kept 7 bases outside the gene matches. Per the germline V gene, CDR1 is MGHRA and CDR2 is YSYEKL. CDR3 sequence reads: CASRLTLAGGTDTQYF. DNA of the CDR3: TGCGCCAGCAGACTAACCCTAGCGGGAGGGACAGATACGCAGTATTTT.

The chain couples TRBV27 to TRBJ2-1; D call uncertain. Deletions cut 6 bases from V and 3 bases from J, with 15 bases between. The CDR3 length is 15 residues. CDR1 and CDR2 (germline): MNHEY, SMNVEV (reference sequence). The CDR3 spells CASRPAWSFYNEQFF. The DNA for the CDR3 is TGTGCCAGCAGACCCGCCTGGAGCTTCTACAATGAGCAGTTCTTC.

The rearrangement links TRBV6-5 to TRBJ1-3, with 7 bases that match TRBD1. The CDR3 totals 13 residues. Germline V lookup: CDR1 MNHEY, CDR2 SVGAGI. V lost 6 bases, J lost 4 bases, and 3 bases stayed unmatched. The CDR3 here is CASRSGQGNTIYF. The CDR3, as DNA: TGTGCCAGCAGGTCGGGACAGGGAAACACCATATATTTT.

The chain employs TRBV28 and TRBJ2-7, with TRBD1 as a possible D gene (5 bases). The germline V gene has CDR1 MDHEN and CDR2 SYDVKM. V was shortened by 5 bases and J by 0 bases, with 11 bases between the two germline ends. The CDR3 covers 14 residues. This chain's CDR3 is CASSRWGSSYEQYF. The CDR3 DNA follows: TGTGCCAGCAGTCGGTGGGGCTCCTCCTACGAGCAGTACTTC.

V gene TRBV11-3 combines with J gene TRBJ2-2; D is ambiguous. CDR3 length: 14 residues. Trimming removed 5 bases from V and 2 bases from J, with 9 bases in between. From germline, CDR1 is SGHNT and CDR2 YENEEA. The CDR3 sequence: CASSPQPNTGELFF. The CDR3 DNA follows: TGTGCCAGCAGCCCACAGCCAAACACCGGGGAGCTGTTTTTT.

CDR3 in amino acids: CAWSGPDRTPPHSNQPQHF. The CDR3 DNA reads as TGTGCCTGGAGTGGTCCCGACAGGACTCCCCCGCACAGCAATCAGCCCCAGCATTTT. The chain has TRBV30 and TRBJ1-5; tentatively, D is TRBD1 (6 bases). The germline V gene encodes CDR1 GTSNPN and CDR2 SVGIG (reference sequence). The CDR3 runs 19 residues. The V and J ends lost 1 base and 1 base respectively, with 23 bases between them.

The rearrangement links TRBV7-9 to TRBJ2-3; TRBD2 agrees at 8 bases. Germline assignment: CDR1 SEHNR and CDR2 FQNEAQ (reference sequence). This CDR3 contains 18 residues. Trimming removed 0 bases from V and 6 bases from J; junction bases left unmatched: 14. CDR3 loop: CASSLALPLTSVKDTQYF. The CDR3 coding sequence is TGTGCCAGCAGCTTAGCCCTCCCTTTGACTAGCGTGAAGGATACGCAGTATTTT.

The CDR3 DNA follows: TGTGCCAGCAGTGCCCGGGGGGGGCCCAATCAGCCCCAGCATTTT. It is translated as CASSARGGPNQPQHF. The chain couples TRBV28 to TRBJ1-5; D may be TRBD1 (6 bases). CDR1 and CDR2 (germline): MDHEN, SYDVKM. This CDR3 contains 15 residues. V lost 5 bases to trimming and J lost 3 bases, with 14 bases between them.

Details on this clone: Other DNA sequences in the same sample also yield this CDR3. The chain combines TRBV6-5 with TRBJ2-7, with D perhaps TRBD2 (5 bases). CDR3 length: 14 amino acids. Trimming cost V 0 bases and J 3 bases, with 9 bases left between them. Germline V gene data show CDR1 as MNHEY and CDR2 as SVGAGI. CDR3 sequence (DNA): TGTGCCAGCAGTTACTCGACGGCGGGCTACGAGCAGTACTTC. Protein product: CASSYSTAGYEQYF.

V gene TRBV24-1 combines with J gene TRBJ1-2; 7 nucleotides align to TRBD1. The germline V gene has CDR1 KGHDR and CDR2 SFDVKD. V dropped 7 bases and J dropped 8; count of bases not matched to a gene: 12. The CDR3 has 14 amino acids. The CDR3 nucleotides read TGTGCCACCAGCGAAACCGACAGGGTTGAGGGCTACACCTTC. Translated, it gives CATSETDRVEGYTF.

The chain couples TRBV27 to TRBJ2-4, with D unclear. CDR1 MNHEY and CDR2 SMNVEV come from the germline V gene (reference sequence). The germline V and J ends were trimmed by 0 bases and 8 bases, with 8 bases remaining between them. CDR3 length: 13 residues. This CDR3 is CASSLSGGDIQYF. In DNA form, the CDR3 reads TGTGCCAGCAGTTTATCTGGTGGAGACATTCAGTACTTC.

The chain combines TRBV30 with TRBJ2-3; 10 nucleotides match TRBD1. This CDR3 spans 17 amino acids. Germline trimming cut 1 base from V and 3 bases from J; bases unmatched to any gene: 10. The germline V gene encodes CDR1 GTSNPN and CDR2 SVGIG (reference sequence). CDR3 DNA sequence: TGTGCCTGGAGTGGTGGCAGATGGGGACAGGGGACAGATACGCAGTATTTT. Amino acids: CAWSGGRWGQGTDTQYF.